This T cell receptor beta chain stems from a study of CD8 T cells in ankylosing spondylitis. Trimming pared 4 bases from V and 3 bases from J, leaving 16 bases between. Germline loops: CDR1 SGHKS, CDR2 YYEKEE (reference sequence). The CDR3 runs 16 residues. Via MiXCR, TCRdb re-called the 5' RACE reads, giving one row per CDR3 protein. Of some 290,000 distinct CDR3 sequences detected, around 20% appear once; the ten largest clones hold around 7.8%. J is TRBJ2-2 and V is TRBV5-5, with no clear D. Sequenced sample: blood, either unsorted or a sorted T cell fraction (not recorded which). The sequence came from a male donor with ankylosing spondylitis or in good health (not recorded which). The CDR3 here is CASSPPSEWDTGELFF. As DNA, the CDR3 is TGTGCCAGCAGCCCTCCCAGCGAATGGGACACCGGGGAGCTGTTTTTT.